The source of this T cell receptor beta chain is a study of human thymus T cells. Findings and limits, study-wide: Apparent bias marked the V and J gene usage of thymic and blood repertoires. Related work found strong thymic repertoire overlap between unrelated individuals.

For this clone: As yet, its antigen is unknown.

It was from resections taken during corrective heart surgery that the thymus tissue came. Corrective surgery for congenital heart defects was being performed on the healthy Finnish infants who were the donors. The CDR3 sequence is 16 residues long. CDR1 is SGHRS, CDR2 YFSETQ, per germline. Trimming pared 1 base from V and 0 bases from J, leaving 13 bases between. Only in-frame clones appear in the TCRdb table, and some are missing; sequencing was by immunoSEQ multiplex PCR. The sample has fewer than 85,000 clones, roughly 96% seen once; the top ten hold around 0.03%. The source is a girl under two years old with a congenital heart defect but otherwise immunologically healthy. The chain recombines TRBV5-1 with TRBJ1-2; possible D gene TRBD1, 5 bases. Material: thymus tissue. CDR3 coding DNA: TGCGCCAGCAGCTTGTCGGGGGGGAAGGCTAACTATGGCTACACCTTC. The encoded protein is CASSLSGGKANYGYTF. The full variable domain, rest sourced from reference TRBV5-1 and TRBJ1-2, is KAGVTQTPRYLIKTRGQQVTLSCSPISGHRSVSWYQQTPGQGLQFLFEYFSETQRNKGNFPGRFSGRQFSNSRSEMNVSTLELGDSALYLCASSLSGGKANYGYTFGSGTRLTVV.